This passage covers 12 T cell receptor beta chains from one sample sequenced in a study of cytomegalovirus exposure and HLA in healthy donors. The primer mix had 60 Vbeta and 13 Jbeta primers. This table comes from immunoSEQ multiplex PCR, and its TCRdb copy is limited to in-frame clones, with some not included. The data contain about 94,000 clones, about 76% of them singletons. The sequenced material came from PBMCs. The receptors here all came from a man aged 35 to 55 in good health and CMV-seropositive.

The chain recombines TRBV11-2 with TRBJ2-3, with D perhaps matching TRBD2 (5 bases). This CDR3 comprises 14 residues. Deletions cut 2 bases from V and 2 bases from J, with 8 bases between. CDR1 and CDR2 from the germline V gene are SGHAT and FQNNGV. Here the CDR3 reads CASSLQRATDTQYF. The CDR3 DNA reads TGTGCCAGCAGCTTACAGAGGGCCACAGATACGCAGTATTTT.

The V gene is TRBV4-3, the J gene TRBJ1-1; D is ambiguous. Germline CDR1 LGHNA, CDR2 YSLEER. Trimming stripped 0 bases from V and 10 bases from J, with 12 bases between. The CDR3 length is 13 residues. The CDR3 here is CASSQEGGLGAFF. CDR3 nucleotides: TGCGCCAGCAGCCAAGAGGGCGGGCTCGGAGCTTTCTTT.

The rearrangement joins TRBV27 to TRBJ2-5; D ambiguous. There are 14 residues in the CDR3. V was clipped by 0 bases and J by 0 bases, with 5 bases between them. The germline gives CDR1 MNHEY, CDR2 SMNVEV (reference sequence). This CDR3 reads CASSLSPDQETQYF. In DNA, the CDR3 is TGTGCCAGCAGTTTATCGCCAGACCAAGAGACCCAGTACTTC.

This clone was seen only a few times. This chain uses TRBV6-5 with TRBJ2-7; 11 positions match TRBD2. V lost 6 bases and J lost 3; bases outside the gene matches: 4. The germline V gene has CDR1 MNHEY and CDR2 SVGAGI. There are 14 residues in the CDR3. CDR3 amino acids: CASRRGLADYEQYF. The CDR3, as DNA: TGTGCCAGCAGACGGGGACTAGCGGACTACGAGCAGTACTTC.

This clone is a singleton in its sample. The V gene is TRBV6-1, the J gene TRBJ2-7, with 9 bases fitting TRBD2. Trimming took 4 bases from V and 6 from J; bases not matched to a gene: 10. Germline CDR1 MNHNS, CDR2 SASEGT. The CDR3 runs to 15 residues. The CDR3 spells CASSGRGLAGGEQYF. In DNA, the CDR3 is TGTGCCAGCAGTGGAAGGGGACTAGCAGGGGGCGAGCAGTACTTC.

V and J are TRBV13 and TRBJ2-7, with TRBD1 matching over 7 bases. CDR3 size: 15 residues. V shed 0 bases and J 0 bases; nucleotides not matched to a gene: 2. Germline V gives CDR1 PRHDT, CDR2 FYEKMQ (reference sequence). The CDR3 sequence is CASSLGTGSSYEQYF. The CDR3 coding sequence is TGTGCCAGCAGCTTAGGGACAGGGAGCTCCTACGAGCAGTACTTC.

This chain uses TRBV6-5 with TRBJ2-3; no firm D call. V lost 2 bases to trimming and J lost 7 bases, with 4 bases between them. Germline CDR1 is MNHEY and CDR2 is SVGAGI. This CDR3 spans 11 amino acids. CDR3 protein: CASSYHYTQYF. The CDR3 DNA sequence: TGTGCCAGCAGTTACCACTATACGCAGTATTTT.

The chain has TRBV5-1 and TRBJ2-2, with D maybe TRBD2 (5 bases). Trimming removed 5 bases at V and 0 bases at J, with 11 bases between. This CDR3 comprises 15 residues. Germline V CDR1 and CDR2: SGHRS, YFSETQ. The chain's CDR3 is CASRALASNTGELFF. DNA of the CDR3: TGCGCCAGCAGGGCTCTAGCTTCGAACACCGGGGAGCTGTTTTTT. Combining the CDR3 with reference TRBV5-1 and TRBJ2-2 gives the whole variable domain KAGVTQTPRYLIKTRGQQVTLSCSPISGHRSVSWYQQTPGQGLQFLFEYFSETQRNKGNFPGRFSGRQFSNSRSEMNVSTLELGDSALYLCASRALASNTGELFFGEGSRLTVL.

This clone appeared a few times. J is TRBJ1-4 and V is TRBV6-1; D remains ambiguous. The germline gives CDR1 MNHNS, CDR2 SASEGT. This CDR3 has 15 amino acids. The V and J ends lost 4 bases and 8 bases respectively, with 17 bases between them. CDR3 sequence: CASSGYGGFLEKLFF. The CDR3 DNA sequence: TGTGCCAGCAGTGGGTATGGAGGGTTCTTGGAAAAACTGTTTTTT.

The gene calls are TRBV9 and TRBJ2-5, with D possibly matching TRBD1 (5 bases). The CDR3 has 14 residues. Trimming left V 4 bases short and J 2 bases short, with 12 bases between. Germline lookup yields CDR1 SGDLS and CDR2 YYNGEE. CDR3 DNA sequence: TGTGCCAGCAGCCAGCAGGGAACTCAAGAGACCCAGTACTTC. The encoded protein is CASSQQGTQETQYF.

The rearrangement links TRBV19 to TRBJ1-6; D call uncertain. V lost 6 bases, J lost 4 bases, and 7 bases lay in between. Germline CDR1 and CDR2: LNHDA and SQIVND (reference sequence). CDR3 length equals 13 residues. In DNA form, the CDR3 reads TGTGCCAGTAGGGAGGTGTATAATTCACCCCTCCACTTT. Translated, it gives CASREVYNSPLHF.

The rearrangement joins TRBV7-6 to TRBJ2-5; D perhaps matches TRBD2 (6 bases). The CDR3 is 15 amino acids. The V gene lost 1 base and the J gene lost 1 base, with 10 bases spanning the gap. Germline values: CDR1 SGHVS, CDR2 FNYEAQ. The CDR3 here is CASSLGPSVQETQYF. In DNA, the CDR3 is TGTGCCAGCAGCTTAGGGCCTAGCGTCCAAGAGACCCAGTACTTC.